Listed below are T cell receptor beta chains from one sample, sequenced in a study of response to subunit inactivated influenza vaccine. TCRdb re-analysed the RT-PCR reads in MiXCR, keeping a single row per CDR3 protein. The table shows 150,000 to 200,000 distinct CDR3 sequences, with about a tenth occurring only once. The sample consisted of non-naive T cells sorted from PBMCs, taken 35 to 45 days after vaccination. These receptors were collected from a man between 50 and 59 years old who received an inactivated influenza vaccine. The CDR3 runs from the conserved cysteine through the conserved F or W. Each record gives: D gene, V gene, clone size, J gene, CDR3 DNA, CDR3 protein. The D gene is left open where the match is weak. Clone size is given for some rows only: seen once, a few or many times, or a class if the clone is expanded.

d_gene: NA; v_gene: TRBV7-9; abundance: NA; j_gene: TRBJ2-7; CDR3nt: TGTGCCAGCAGCTATAAGTACGAGCAGTACTTC; CDR3aa: CASSYKYEQYF
d_gene: NA; v_gene: TRBV4-3; abundance: many; j_gene: TRBJ1-2; CDR3nt: TGCGCCAGCAGCCAAGATCCACCCGGGACCGGCTACACCTTC; CDR3aa: CASSQDPPGTGYTF
d_gene: TRBD2; v_gene: TRBV12-3/TRBV12-4; abundance: many; j_gene: TRBJ2-1; CDR3nt: TGTGCCAGCAGTTTTAGGGGACTAGCGGGAGGGCTTCAAGGTTCTAGCAATGAGCAGTTCTTC; CDR3aa: CASSFRGLAGGLQGSSNEQFF
d_gene: TRBD1; v_gene: TRBV5-1; abundance: NA; j_gene: TRBJ1-6; CDR3nt: TGCGCCAGCTGCTTGGCCGGGACAGGTTCACCCCTCCACTTT; CDR3aa: CASCLAGTGSPLHF
d_gene: TRBD1; v_gene: TRBV5-1; abundance: NA; j_gene: TRBJ1-1; CDR3nt: TGCGCCAGCAGCCTAAAAACAGGGGGAGGAGCTTTCTTT; CDR3aa: CASSLKTGGGAFF
d_gene: NA; v_gene: TRBV21-1; abundance: many; j_gene: TRBJ2-5; CDR3nt: TGTGCCAGCAGCCAAGGGGCGGTCGAAGAGACCCAGTACTTC; CDR3aa: CASSQGAVEETQYF
d_gene: NA; v_gene: TRBV24-1; abundance: many; j_gene: TRBJ2-2; CDR3nt: TGTGCCACCAGTGAGGGGACGGCGAACACCGGGGAGCTGTTTTTT; CDR3aa: CATSEGTANTGELFF
d_gene: NA; v_gene: TRBV14; abundance: many; j_gene: TRBJ2-3; CDR3nt: TGTGCCAGCAGCCCTCTTGGAGTGGCGCAGTATTTT; CDR3aa: CASSPLGVAQYF
d_gene: NA; v_gene: TRBV5-5; abundance: NA; j_gene: TRBJ1-6; CDR3nt: TGTGCCAGCAGCACGGGGACGGAGGATTCACCCCTCCACTTT; CDR3aa: CASSTGTEDSPLHF
d_gene: NA; v_gene: TRBV7-2; abundance: few; j_gene: TRBJ2-7; CDR3nt: TGTGCCAGCAGCCTCAGTAGTCCCTACGAGCAGTACTTC; CDR3aa: CASSLSSPYEQYF
d_gene: NA; v_gene: TRBV29-1; abundance: few; j_gene: TRBJ1-2; CDR3nt: TGCAGCGTTGAAACAGGGACCTATGGCTACACCTTC; CDR3aa: CSVETGTYGYTF
d_gene: NA; v_gene: TRBV7-2; abundance: few; j_gene: TRBJ2-3; CDR3nt: TGTGCCAGCAGCTACTATTCTGGCACAGATACGCAGTATTTT; CDR3aa: CASSYYSGTDTQYF
d_gene: TRBD2; v_gene: TRBV5-6; abundance: NA; j_gene: TRBJ2-3; CDR3nt: TGTGCCAGCAGCTTGCCCGGGCTAGCGGGGCTGAGAGATACGCAGTATTTT; CDR3aa: CASSLPGLAGLRDTQYF
d_gene: NA; v_gene: TRBV5-1; abundance: few; j_gene: TRBJ1-6; CDR3nt: TGCGCCAGCAGCTTCCGCACCGGGTCACCCCTCCACTTT; CDR3aa: CASSFRTGSPLHF
d_gene: TRBD2; v_gene: TRBV7-3; abundance: NA; j_gene: TRBJ2-7; CDR3nt: TGTGCCAGCAGCCTAGACGCGGGAGGGATCTACGAGCAGTACTTC; CDR3aa: CASSLDAGGIYEQYF
d_gene: NA; v_gene: TRBV20-1; abundance: NA; j_gene: TRBJ2-5; CDR3nt: TGCAGTGCTAGAGATCACGACTCGAAGACCCAGTACTTC; CDR3aa: CSARDHDSKTQYF
d_gene: TRBD2; v_gene: TRBV10-3; abundance: few; j_gene: TRBJ2-2; CDR3nt: TGTGCCACTAGCGGGGAGACGAACACCGGGGAGCTGTTTTTT; CDR3aa: CATSGETNTGELFF
d_gene: NA; v_gene: TRBV29-1; abundance: many; j_gene: TRBJ2-6; CDR3nt: TGCAGCGCGCTCACCAGGGTGGCCCGCTCTGGGGCCAACGTCCTGACTTTC; CDR3aa: CSALTRVARSGANVLTF
d_gene: NA; v_gene: TRBV11-2; abundance: many; j_gene: TRBJ2-2; CDR3nt: TGTGCCAGCAGCCCCATTGGGGGGATCAACACCGGGGAGCTGTTTTTT; CDR3aa: CASSPIGGINTGELFF
d_gene: NA; v_gene: TRBV9; abundance: NA; j_gene: TRBJ2-6; CDR3nt: TGTGCCAGCAGCGTCCTCAAGGGGGGACTCTCTGGGGCCAACGTCCTGACTTTC; CDR3aa: CASSVLKGGLSGANVLTF